This TCR beta chain derives from a study of T cells in Graves' hyperthyroidism and ophthalmopathy. As for this clonotype: The antigen is not known.

The germline V and J ends were trimmed by 6 bases and 3 bases, with 14 bases remaining between them. The CDR3 covers 15 residues. Amplified TCR beta CDR3 regions came from RNA transcripts. The HTBI primer set was used in a first-round RT-PCR of the TCR CDR3. TCRdb re-derived calls from the multiplex PCR reads in MiXCR, one entry per CDR3 protein. This sample has 650,000 to 850,000 distinct CDR3 sequences, with 18% found just once. Study findings and constraints: In simple terms, a model built on 13 V-J features told ophthalmopathy apart from stable hyperthyroidism. Most expanded thyroid clonotypes above 0.001 recurred in blood.

Sequencing used blood. The chain has TRBV12-3 or TRBV12-4 and TRBJ2-2, with unresolved D. The TCR sequence derives from a woman aged 50 to 60 with Graves' hyperthyroidism that later progressed to Graves' ophthalmopathy. CDR3 in amino acids: CASSPWEGYTGELFF. CDR3 coding DNA: TGTGCCAGCAGCCCGTGGGAAGGTTACACCGGGGAGCTGTTTTTT.